This T cell receptor beta chain was obtained from a study of human T cells and chemical hapten exposure. General study points: Because they had alopecia, donors may respond immunologically unlike healthy people.

Regarding this clonotype: Its specificity is not known.

TCRdb re-called the RACE reads through MiXCR, storing one row per CDR3 protein. The top ten clones hold roughly 1.4% of a sample with nearly 80,000 distinct CDR3 sequences, over 9% of them seen once. As for time point: patch test 1, 2 weeks after DPC sensitization. Documented treatment: therapeutic diphenylcyclopropenone sensitization with weekly scalp DPC. The germline CDR1 and CDR2 sequences are SGHRS and YFSETQ. The CDR3 consists of 16 residues. V shed 0 bases, J shed 1 base, and the junction held 7 bases outside the gene matches. The sequences come from whole blood, collected in connection with sensitization to the hapten diphenylcyclopropenone (DPC). This sequence joins TRBV5-1 and TRBJ2-7; the match to TRBD2 covers 7 bases. The sequence came from a woman in her forties or fifties with alopecia areata. Some clones in this sample may be carry-over from other donors' samples. The CDR3 loop reads CASSLAGGSPSYEQYF. In DNA form, the CDR3 reads TGCGCCAGCAGCTTGGCGGGAGGATCCCCTTCCTACGAGCAGTACTTC.